Sequencing of this T cell receptor beta chain was carried out in a study of blood T cell repertoires in COVID-19. Overall study: COVID-19 samples, acute and convalescent, were from the United States, Italy and Spain.

The authors' processing: Amplification of reference gene primers was used by the study to estimate nucleated cell counts. Assay used: immunoSEQ multiplex PCR; TCRdb lists only in-frame clones, some missing. The V and J calls and clone size were taken over from that table, and D and trimming were inferred from the DNA. The profile shows about 75,000 clones, 70% to 90% of them singletons. This clone was counted a few times. Germline CDR1 is SEHNR and CDR2 is FQNEAQ (reference sequence). The CDR3 runs 14 residues. With 1 base clipped from V and 2 bases from J, the junction kept 1 base outside the gene matches.

The sequenced sample consisted of peripheral blood. The receptor comes from a human donor in a cohort sampled during active COVID-19. The chain recombines TRBV7-9 with TRBJ2-7, with 8 nucleotides matching TRBD1. The CDR3 coding sequence is TGTGCCAGCAGCTTAGACAGGGGGGCCTACGAGCAGTACTTC. Its protein is CASSLDRGAYEQYF.